This T cell receptor beta chain was captured by sequencing in a study of radiation and T cells in renal cell carcinoma. For the study at large: Nephrectomy followed 15 Gy stereotactic body radiation by 4 weeks. Study observations and caveats: From baseline, blood top tumor clonotypes peaked at 2 weeks post-radiation.

A word on this clone: The antigen is undetermined.

The V gene lost 4 bases and the J gene lost 2 bases, with 8 bases spanning the gap. Germline V gene data show CDR1 as SGHVS and CDR2 as FQNEAQ. This CDR3 is built from 13 residues. Time point of the sample: baseline pretreatment blood. The treatment here: 15 Gy SBRT to primary tumor, nephrectomy 4 weeks later. Serial blood draws occurred at baseline and 2 and 4 weeks post-SBRT. The patient's renal cell carcinoma had clear cell pathology. This table comes from immunoSEQ multiplex PCR, and its TCRdb copy is limited to in-frame clones, with some not included. This table has approximately 51,000 clones, roughly 83% appearing once.

This sequence joins TRBV7-8 and TRBJ2-5, with D hard to call. This sample comprised blood, obtained from a patient whose treatment included radiotherapy and nephrectomy. This clonotype was sampled from a woman between 65 and 79 years old with renal cell carcinoma. The CDR3 DNA reads as TGTGCCAGCAGCTCGGCCGGTCAAGAGACCCAGTACTTC. Encoded protein: CASSSAGQETQYF.